This TCR beta chain was observed in a study of shared T cell receptors in the human thymus. Clones were sequenced by immunoSEQ multiplex PCR, and TCRdb holds only the in-frame ones, with some missing. Of about 730,000 clones listed, 80% to 90% are singletons. Germline CDR1 reads SQVTM; CDR2 reads ANQGSEA. The CDR3 contains 15 residues. After removal of 6 bases from V and 6 bases from J, the junction contained 10 bases not matched to a gene. The same data also went into a second study, on human thymus T cells. That publication notes: Resected material from corrective heart surgery provided the thymus tissue analysed. Thymic and blood repertoires appeared to carry a bias in their V and J gene usage. Related research examined unrelated individuals and reported that their thymic repertoires overlapped highly.

The sequencing sample was made of thymocytes. The chain combines TRBV29-1 with TRBJ2-1; 11 bases line up with TRBD2. This clonotype was sampled from a girl under three years old with a congenital heart defect. CDR3 sequence (DNA): TGCAGCGTCGACACCACTAGCGGGGGAGTCAATGAGCAGTTCTTC. Translation gives CSVDTTSGGVNEQFF.